This T cell receptor beta chain was recorded in a study of T-cell reconstitution after alpha-beta-depleted transplantation in children. Study results and caveats: After one year, T-cell counts and TCRbeta diversity mostly came from new T cells. From surviving recipient T cells and thymic progenitors came the high day-60 TCRbeta diversity observed in some patients. It was reported that alpha-beta T cells came from several hundred expanded graft clones (about two months after transplant).

This clonotype was recorded a few times. The antigen remains undetermined. V was pared by 9 bases and J by 9 bases, with 2 bases of the junction left unmatched. This CDR3 has 10 residues. The V gene's germline CDR1 is MNHEY and CDR2 SMNVEV (reference sequence). TCRbeta library construction was performed incorporating unique molecular identifiers. TCRdb independently ran MiXCR on the PCR reads; one entry per CDR3 protein. The sample gives around 600,000 distinct CDR3 sequences, under 25% of which show up once; about 14% is in the top ten. The V call is TRBV27, the J call TRBJ2-1, with 7 nucleotides matching TRBD2. The material was PBMCs, mostly from graft donor cells, obtained 360 days after TCRalphabeta/CD19-depleted stem cell transplant. This TCR came from a boy under three years old who had a stem cell transplant for acute myeloid leukemia, so the T cells may come from the graft donor. The CDR3 sequence: CASGGVEQFF. In DNA, the CDR3 is TGTGCCAGTGGGGGGGTTGAGCAGTTCTTC.